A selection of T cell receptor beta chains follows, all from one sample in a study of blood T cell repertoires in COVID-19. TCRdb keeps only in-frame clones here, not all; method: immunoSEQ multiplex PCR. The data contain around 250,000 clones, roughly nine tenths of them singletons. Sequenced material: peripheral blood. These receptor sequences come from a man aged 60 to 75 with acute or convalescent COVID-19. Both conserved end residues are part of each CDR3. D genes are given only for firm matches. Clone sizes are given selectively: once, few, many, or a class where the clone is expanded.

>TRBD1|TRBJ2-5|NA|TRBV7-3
CASSLTGTGALQETQYF
TGTGCCAGCAGCTTAACTGGGACAGGGGCTCTTCAAGAGACCCAGTACTTC
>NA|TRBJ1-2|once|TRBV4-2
CASSQDVTGFYGYTF
TGTGCCAGCAGCCAAGATGTGACAGGTTTCTATGGCTACACCTTC
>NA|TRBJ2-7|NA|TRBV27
CASSLRASPYEQYF
TGTGCCAGCAGTTTGCGGGCTTCCCCCTACGAGCAGTACTTC
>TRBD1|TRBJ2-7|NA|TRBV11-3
CASSLEPGGYEQYF
TGTGCCAGCAGCTTAGAACCAGGGGGCTACGAGCAGTACTTC
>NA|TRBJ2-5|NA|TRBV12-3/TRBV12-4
CASSLGQTQYF
TGTGCCAGCAGTTTAGGGCAGACCCAGTACTTC
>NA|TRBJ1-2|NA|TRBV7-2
CASSLGTAFNYGYTF
TGTGCCAGCAGCTTAGGGACAGCTTTCAACTATGGCTACACCTTC
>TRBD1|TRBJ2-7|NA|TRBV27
CASKQGTGYDEQYF
TGTGCCAGCAAACAAGGGACAGGGTACGACGAGCAGTACTTC
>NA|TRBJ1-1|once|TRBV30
CAWMWERDTEAFF
TGTGCCTGGATGTGGGAGAGAGACACTGAAGCTTTCTTT
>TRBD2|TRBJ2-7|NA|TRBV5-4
CASSPTSGSLLIEQYF
TGTGCCAGCAGCCCTACTAGCGGTAGTCTCTTGATCGAGCAGTACTTC
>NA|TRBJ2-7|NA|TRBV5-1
CASSLALQDSLYEQYF
TGCGCCAGCAGCTTGGCCCTTCAGGACAGCCTTTACGAGCAGTACTTC